The 30 T cell receptor beta chains below were found in one sample sequenced in a study of cytomegalovirus exposure and HLA in healthy donors listed by TCRdb under 2017. The library was built by means of the immunoSEQ multiplex PCR assay. The multiplex PCR relied on a mix of 60 forward primers for TCR Vbeta segments and 13 reverse primers for TCR Jbeta segments. TCRdb mirrors the immuneACCESS table, restricted to in-frame sequences. Some clones are absent from its copies; in checked studies, under half trace to an unresolved V gene, and the reason for the others is unknown. The sample includes roughly 200,000 clones, with over 70% observed a single time. Roughly 2.5% of the sample belongs to the ten largest clones. Sequenced sample: PBMCs. All receptors derive from an older woman in good health and CMV-seropositive.

This chain uses TRBV4-2 with TRBJ2-2; maybe TRBD1 (5 bases). The V end lost 0 bases, the J end lost 2 bases, and 10 bases lay between the germline ends. The V gene's germline CDR1 is LGHNA and CDR2 YNFKEQ. The CDR3 has 16 amino acids. CDR3 nucleotides: TGTGCCAGCAGCCAAGAAGCACAGGCCAACACCGGGGAGCTGTTTTTT. Translated: CASSQEAQANTGELFF.

In its sample, this clone was seen a few times. The chain employs TRBV5-5 and TRBJ1-3; TRBD1 aligns across 8 bases. This CDR3 contains 15 residues. The trim removed 1 base at V and 4 bases at J, leaving 4 bases unmatched. In germline, CDR1 is SGHKS, CDR2 YYEKEE (reference sequence). For the CDR3, the DNA is TGTGCCAGCAGCTTGCTCAGGGGGCAAGGAAACACCATATATTTT. Translating it yields CASSLLRGQGNTIYF.

CDR3 bases: TGTGCCAGCAGCATCAGGGGATACTCCTACGAGCAGTACTTC. The encoded protein is CASSIRGYSYEQYF. The chain combines TRBV7-9 with TRBJ2-7, with D perhaps TRBD1 (6 bases). The CDR3 has 14 residues. Germline CDR1 reads SEHNR; CDR2 reads FQNEAQ (reference sequence). The V gene lost 5 bases and the J gene lost 0 bases, with 11 bases spanning the gap.

This clone was picked up one time. This rearrangement joins TRBV13 to TRBJ2-5; D uncertain. The CDR3 is 15 amino acids. Per germline, CDR1 PRHDT and CDR2 FYEKMQ (reference sequence). The V and J ends lost 5 bases and 4 bases respectively, with 17 bases between them. As DNA, the CDR3 is TGTGCCAGCAGCCCGACCGAAAAAAGAGGAGAGACCCAGTACTTC. Amino acids: CASSPTEKRGETQYF. Based on the CDR3 plus reference TRBV13 and TRBJ2-5, the full variable domain is AAGVIQSPRHLIKEKRETATLKCYPIPRHDTVYWYQQGPGQDPQFLISFYEKMQSDKGSIPDRFSAQQFSDYHSELNMSSLELGDSALYFCASSPTEKRGETQYFGPGTRLLVL.

The chain recombines TRBV6-1 with TRBJ1-1; TRBD1 matches 7 bases. CDR1 is MNHNS and CDR2 is SASEGT in the germline V gene. Trimming cost V 6 bases and J 4 bases; bases outside gene matches: 5. The CDR3 extends over 13 amino acids. CDR3 sequence reads: CASRLSGGTEAFF. The CDR3 DNA is TGTGCCAGCAGGCTATCAGGGGGCACTGAAGCTTTCTTT.

The count of this clone is one. The genes are TRBV9 and TRBJ1-2; no reliable D call. Per germline, CDR1 SGDLS and CDR2 YYNGEE. The CDR3 has 13 residues. V was clipped by 5 bases and J by 5 bases, with 13 bases between them. CDR3 DNA: TGTGCCAGCAGTCAAAGGCGGAGTTATGGCTACACCTTC. It translates to CASSQRRSYGYTF.

This clone was found once. The CDR3 nucleotides read TGCGCCAGCAGCCCCGGCGGGAGCACCGGGGAGCTGTTTTTT. As protein: CASSPGGSTGELFF. The J gene is TRBJ2-2, the V gene TRBV5-1; TRBD2 matches at 7 bases. The junction had 4 bases not matched to a gene; V was cut back by 4 bases and J by 4 bases. CDR1 SGHRS and CDR2 YFSETQ come from the germline V gene. The CDR3 spans 14 residues. Based on the CDR3 plus reference TRBV5-1 and TRBJ2-2, the full variable domain is KAGVTQTPRYLIKTRGQQVTLSCSPISGHRSVSWYQQTPGQGLQFLFEYFSETQRNKGNFPGRFSGRQFSNSRSEMNVSTLELGDSALYLCASSPGGSTGELFFGEGSRLTVL.

The chain is built from TRBV10-3 and TRBJ2-1, with 12 bases that match TRBD1. CDR1 and CDR2 from the germline V gene are ENHRY and SYGVKD. V shed 6 bases, J shed 7 bases, and the junction held 10 bases outside the gene matches. CDR3 size: 16 residues. The CDR3 is CAISLIRDRGLNEQFF. The CDR3 nucleotides read TGTGCCATCAGCCTGATCCGGGACAGGGGGCTAAATGAGCAGTTCTTC.

This clone showed up just once. V gene TRBV13 combines with J gene TRBJ1-2, with a possible D match to TRBD1 (5 bases). CDR3 length equals 15 residues. Germline values: CDR1 PRHDT, CDR2 FYEKMQ (reference sequence). Trimming removed 1 base from V and 5 bases from J, with 14 bases in between. CDR3 nucleotides: TGTGCCAGCAGCTTAGTCCACGACAGCTCGTATGGCTACACCTTC. Its protein is CASSLVHDSSYGYTF.

This clone was counted once. The chain has TRBV30 and TRBJ1-5; 10 bases are shared with TRBD1. The CDR3 spans 15 residues. V was clipped by 3 bases and J by 5 bases; unmatched bases: 7. CDR1 is GTSNPN, CDR2 SVGIG, per germline (reference sequence). The CDR3 nucleotides are TGTGCCTGGAGGTATCCTGGGACAGGGGATCAGCCCCAGCATTTT. Its protein product is CAWRYPGTGDQPQHF.

This clone appeared once. The chain couples TRBV28 to TRBJ2-7; D possibly corresponds to TRBD2 (6 bases). Germline CDR1 MDHEN, CDR2 SYDVKM. The CDR3 covers 14 residues. Trimming removed 2 bases from V and 6 bases from J, with 14 bases in between. CDR3 nucleotides: TGTGCCAGCAGTTTAGGGGGGACCCTACCCGAGCAGTACTTC. Protein sequence: CASSLGGTLPEQYF. The full variable domain, completed using reference TRBV28 and TRBJ2-7, is DVKVTQSSRYLVKRTGEKVFLECVQDMDHENMFWYRQDPGLGLRLIYFSYDVKMKEKGDIPEGYSVSREKKERFSLILESASTNQTSMYLCASSLGGTLPEQYFGPGTRLTVT.

This clone has a handful of counts. The chain uses TRBV5-1 and TRBJ2-1; TRBD2 matches at 9 bases. V lost 4 bases, J lost 9 bases, and 11 bases stayed unmatched. The CDR3 covers 15 residues. The germline V gene has CDR1 SGHRS and CDR2 YFSETQ. The CDR3 here is CASSPPGTSNIEQFF. The CDR3 DNA follows: TGCGCCAGCAGCCCGCCCGGGACTAGCAATATTGAGCAGTTCTTC.

This clone has more than one count but fewer than ten. The sample has other DNA sequences that encode this CDR3 too. The rearrangement links TRBV7-2 to TRBJ2-5, with 9 bases identical to TRBD1. Germline trimming cut 5 bases from V and 4 bases from J; bases unmatched to any gene: 5. CDR1 and CDR2 from the germline V gene are SGHTA and FQGNSA. The CDR3 is 14 residues long. This CDR3 is CASSPNRGRETQYF. In DNA, the CDR3 is TGTGCCAGCAGCCCAAACAGGGGGCGAGAGACCCAGTACTTC.

This clone was picked up one time. The chain uses TRBV19 and TRBJ1-1; TRBD1 matches at 7 bases. CDR3 size: 16 residues. Germline V CDR1 and CDR2: LNHDA, SQIVND (reference sequence). After removal of 1 base from V and 0 bases from J, the junction contained 5 bases not matched to a gene. CDR3: CASSIGSGGVNTEAFF. CDR3 coding DNA: TGTGCCAGTAGTATAGGGTCAGGGGGTGTGAACACTGAAGCTTTCTTT.

This rearrangement joins TRBV18 to TRBJ1-2; no firm D call. Between the trimmed V and J ends, which lost 3 bases and 5 bases, there was a span of 7 bases. Per the germline V gene, CDR1 is KGHSH and CDR2 is LQKENI. The CDR3 covers 12 residues. The CDR3 DNA is TGTGCCAGCTCACCGGCCTCTTATGGCTACACCTTC. Translation gives CASSPASYGYTF.

V and J are TRBV30 and TRBJ2-7; TRBD1 matches 8 bases. CDR3 length: 13 amino acids. After removal of 2 bases from V and 5 bases from J, the junction contained 5 bases not matched to a gene. Germline lookup yields CDR1 GTSNPN and CDR2 SVGIG (reference sequence). The CDR3 here is CAWSNSGGHEQYF. CDR3 nucleotide sequence: TGTGCCTGGAGTAACTCAGGGGGCCACGAGCAGTACTTC. Looking up the rest from reference TRBV30 and TRBJ2-7 gives the full variable domain: SQTIHQWPATLVQPVGSPLSLECTVEGTSNPNLYWYRQAAGRGLQLLFYSVGIGQISSEVPQNLSASRPQDRQFILSSKKLLLSDSGFYLCAWSNSGGHEQYFGPGTRLTVT.

The CDR3 sequence: CASSELGGTGRNQPQHF. Here the CDR3 DNA reads TGTGCCAGCAGTGAATTGGGGGGGACAGGGCGGAATCAGCCCCAGCATTTT. This chain connects TRBV6-1 to TRBJ1-5; TRBD1 matches at 9 bases. CDR3 length equals 17 residues. The germline V gene has CDR1 MNHNS and CDR2 SASEGT. V shed 2 bases, J shed 4 bases, and the junction held 9 bases outside the gene matches.

The J gene is TRBJ2-7, the V gene TRBV28; unclear D gene. Germline CDR1 and CDR2: MDHEN and SYDVKM. Trimming removed 6 bases from V and 2 bases from J, with 5 bases in between. This CDR3 has 11 residues. CDR3 protein: CASRAPYEQYF. The DNA of the CDR3 is TGTGCCAGCAGGGCACCCTACGAGCAGTACTTC.

There are a few counts of this clone. The V call is TRBV6-6, the J call TRBJ1-1, with TRBD1 matching 8 bases. CDR1 and CDR2 from the germline V gene are MNHNY and SVGAGI (reference sequence). The CDR3 extends over 16 amino acids. V was clipped by 6 bases and J by 3 bases; unmatched bases: 12. The CDR3 nucleotides read TGTGCCAGCAGCCCCCTTCAGGGGGCGCGGGACACTGAAGCTTTCTTT. This gives the protein CASSPLQGARDTEAFF.

The V and J genes are TRBV7-8 and TRBJ1-4; D is undetermined. The CDR3 consists of 14 residues. With 5 bases removed from V and 5 bases from J, the gap between germline ends came to 12 bases. CDR1 and CDR2 from the germline V gene are SGHVS and FQNEAQ. The CDR3 bases are TGTGCCAGCAGCCCTCAGGCCCCGAATGAAAAACTGTTTTTT. Translating it yields CASSPQAPNEKLFF.

This chain links TRBV6-5 with TRBJ2-7; possible D gene TRBD1, 6 bases. Trimming shortened V by 6 bases and J by 4 bases, and 16 bases separated the two germline ends. This CDR3 region has 14 residues. CDR1 and CDR2 (germline): MNHEY, SVGAGI. The CDR3 DNA is TGTGCCAGCAGGCATCAACCCAGGGGTTACGAGCAGTACTTC. Protein: CASRHQPRGYEQYF.

This clone was observed a single time. The J gene is TRBJ1-5, the V gene TRBV19, with D perhaps matching TRBD1 (5 bases). Trimming pared 1 base from V and 1 base from J, leaving 14 bases between. Germline V gene data show CDR1 as LNHDA and CDR2 as SQIVND (reference sequence). The CDR3 spans 17 residues. In DNA, the CDR3 is TGTGCCAGTAGTATAGTTCCGGGCACAGGCAGCAATCAGCCCCAGCATTTT. Amino acid sequence: CASSIVPGTGSNQPQHF.

J is TRBJ1-5 and V is TRBV28; D not resolved. V lost 6 bases and J 6 bases, leaving 9 bases between the germline ends. CDR3 length equals 12 residues. Germline CDR1 is MDHEN and CDR2 is SYDVKM. CDR3 in amino acids: CASRVTVQPQHF. DNA for the CDR3: TGTGCCAGCAGGGTAACAGTTCAGCCCCAGCATTTT.

The chain uses TRBV28 and TRBJ1-2; D is uncertain. Trimming took 2 bases from V and 2 from J, leaving 9 bases between them. The CDR3 runs 14 residues. The germline V gene has CDR1 MDHEN and CDR2 SYDVKM. The CDR3: CASSLAGKNYGYTF. DNA for the CDR3: TGTGCCAGCAGTTTAGCGGGGAAGAACTATGGCTACACCTTC.

The chain carries TRBV30 and TRBJ1-1; TRBD1 matches 8 bases. Trimming removed 5 bases from V and 4 bases from J; junction bases left unmatched: 6. The CDR3 has 13 residues. Germline V CDR1 and CDR2: GTSNPN, SVGIG (reference sequence). The CDR3 DNA follows: TGTGCCTGGGCCAGGGGGCTCGGCACTGAAGCTTTCTTT. It yields the protein CAWARGLGTEAFF. Drawing the rest from reference TRBV30 and TRBJ1-1, the complete variable domain is SQTIHQWPATLVQPVGSPLSLECTVEGTSNPNLYWYRQAAGRGLQLLFYSVGIGQISSEVPQNLSASRPQDRQFILSSKKLLLSDSGFYLCAWARGLGTEAFFGQGTRLTVV.

The rearrangement links TRBV6-5 to TRBJ1-6, with 7 bases that match TRBD1. Per the germline V gene, CDR1 is MNHEY and CDR2 is SVGAGI. This CDR3 has 15 amino acids. The ends lost 7 bases at V and 3 bases at J; junction bases unmatched: 6. CDR3 region: CASTQTGHYNSPLHF. DNA for the CDR3: TGTGCCAGCACCCAGACAGGGCACTATAATTCACCCCTCCACTTT.

This clone was found once. The rearrangement links TRBV28 to TRBJ2-1, with D tentatively TRBD1 (5 bases). Germline V CDR1 and CDR2: MDHEN, SYDVKM. The CDR3 extends over 12 amino acids. V shed 8 bases and J shed 4 bases, with 9 bases lying between them. CDR3 region: CASYDRYNEQFF. The CDR3 bases are TGTGCCAGCTATGACAGATACAATGAGCAGTTCTTC.

The genes are TRBV7-2 and TRBJ2-7, with 9 bases matching TRBD1. Germline V lookup: CDR1 SGHTA, CDR2 FQGNSA. The CDR3 consists of 16 residues. V lost 5 bases to trimming and J lost 3 bases; unmatched junction nucleotides: 11. CDR3 loop: CASSTSPGTGIYEQYF. The CDR3 DNA is TGTGCCAGCAGCACCTCGCCCGGGACAGGGATCTACGAGCAGTACTTC.

This clone has just a few counts. The chain joins TRBV2 to TRBJ2-5; the match to TRBD1 covers 8 bases. The CDR3 spans 15 residues. The J segment lost 5 bases and the V segment lost 8 bases, leaving 13 bases of the junction unmatched. Germline CDR1 reads SNHLY; CDR2 reads FYNNEI. CDR3 residues: CASFLTGAQVETQYF. As DNA, the CDR3 is TGTGCCAGCTTTCTGACAGGGGCGCAGGTTGAGACCCAGTACTTC.

The chain joins TRBV4-3 to TRBJ1-1, with D maybe TRBD1 (5 bases). V gave up 4 bases and J gave up 5 bases, with 11 bases separating them. Germline lookup yields CDR1 LGHNA and CDR2 YSLEER. The length of the CDR3 is 13 residues. The CDR3 spells CASSPGRGTEAFF. DNA of the CDR3: TGCGCCAGCAGCCCCGGGAGGGGAACTGAAGCTTTCTTT.